This paragraph reports one TCR beta chain. This sample was taken from a study of control samples from healthy donors and cancer patients. Clones were sequenced by immunoSEQ multiplex PCR, and TCRdb holds only the in-frame ones, with some missing. The sample includes some 120,000 clones, roughly 93% of them seen just once. This CDR3 has 12 amino acids. Trimming took 5 bases from V and 4 from J, leaving 5 bases between them. The specimen sequenced was blood. The chain couples TRBV12-3 or TRBV12-4 to TRBJ1-4; D unresolved. This clonotype originated in a man aged 25-45 years in good health. The CDR3 sequence is CASSPFNEKLFF. DNA for the CDR3: TGTGCCAGCAGTCCTTTTAATGAAAAACTGTTTTTT.